These T cell receptor beta chains were read from a single sample in a study of CD8+CD57+ T cells in acquired aplastic anemia. TCRdb re-called the reads with MiXCR, one entry per CDR3 protein. The sample consists of about 130,000 distinct CDR3 sequences, 48% of them appearing once. The source material was sorted CD4+, CD8+, or CD8+CD57+ T cells (not recorded which) from PBMCs. The receptors come from a human donor in good health, serving as a control. CDR3s include the opening cysteine and the closing phenylalanine or tryptophan. D genes are given only for firm matches. A row's size may be missing; if present it is once, few, many or a size class.

j_gene: TRBJ2-1; v_gene: TRBV12-5; abundance: many; d_gene: TRBD2; CDR3aa: CASGLGSGGNYNEQFF; CDR3nt: TGTGCTAGTGGTTTGGGTAGCGGGGGGAACTACAATGAGCAGTTCTTC
j_gene: TRBJ1-1; v_gene: TRBV20-1; abundance: .; d_gene: .; CDR3aa: CSARHGNENTEAFF; CDR3nt: TGCAGTGCGAGACATGGGAATGAGAACACTGAAGCTTTCTTT
j_gene: TRBJ1-6; v_gene: TRBV2; abundance: .; d_gene: .; CDR3aa: CASSEGGMSNSPLHF; CDR3nt: TGTGCCAGCAGTGAGGGGGGCATGTCCAATTCACCCCTCCACTTT
j_gene: TRBJ2-7; v_gene: TRBV11-2; abundance: .; d_gene: .; CDR3aa: CASSFEGGWFIYEQYF; CDR3nt: TGTGCCAGCAGCTTCGAGGGGGGGTGGTTTATCTACGAGCAGTACTTC
j_gene: TRBJ2-1; v_gene: TRBV2; abundance: .; d_gene: .; CDR3aa: CASTWEDNEQFF; CDR3nt: TGTGCCAGCACCTGGGAGGACAATGAGCAGTTCTTC
j_gene: TRBJ2-7; v_gene: TRBV7-2; abundance: many; d_gene: TRBD2; CDR3aa: CASSVGTSGYNEQYF; CDR3nt: TGTGCCAGCAGCGTGGGGACTAGCGGGTACAACGAGCAGTACTTC
j_gene: TRBJ1-2; v_gene: TRBV5-4; abundance: many; d_gene: .; CDR3aa: CASSLWQALYGYTF; CDR3nt: TGTGCCAGCAGCTTGTGGCAGGCGCTCTATGGCTACACCTTC
j_gene: TRBJ2-5; v_gene: TRBV5-1; abundance: many; d_gene: TRBD1; CDR3aa: CASSLAGTGVREETQYF; CDR3nt: TGCGCCAGCAGCTTGGCCGGGACAGGGGTGAGGGAAGAGACCCAGTACTTC
j_gene: TRBJ2-7; v_gene: TRBV10-3; abundance: few; d_gene: .; CDR3aa: CAIQRGAGYEQYF; CDR3nt: TGTGCCATCCAACGGGGGGCGGGGTACGAGCAGTACTTC
j_gene: TRBJ2-7; v_gene: TRBV25-1; abundance: .; d_gene: TRBD1; CDR3aa: CASSANWGTGPYEQYF; CDR3nt: TGTGCCAGCAGCGCCAATTGGGGGACAGGGCCCTACGAGCAGTACTTC
j_gene: TRBJ2-2; v_gene: TRBV25-1; abundance: .; d_gene: TRBD1; CDR3aa: CASSDSFVGGANHNGELFF; CDR3nt: TGTGCCAGCAGTGATTCGTTCGTAGGGGGCGCGAATCATAACGGGGAGCTGTTTTTT
j_gene: TRBJ1-1; v_gene: TRBV2; abundance: .; d_gene: .; CDR3aa: CASSGDASTEAFF; CDR3nt: TGTGCCAGCAGTGGGGACGCAAGCACTGAAGCTTTCTTT
j_gene: TRBJ2-1; v_gene: TRBV29-1; abundance: .; d_gene: .; CDR3aa: CSVDQGGPGVQFF; CDR3nt: TGCAGCGTTGATCAGGGCGGTCCGGGGGTTCAGTTCTTC
j_gene: TRBJ2-7; v_gene: TRBV11-2; abundance: .; d_gene: TRBD1; CDR3aa: CASSARQGASYTYYEQYF; CDR3nt: TGTGCCAGCAGCGCCCGACAGGGGGCCAGCTACACCTACTACGAGCAGTACTTC
j_gene: TRBJ1-2; v_gene: TRBV5-1; abundance: .; d_gene: TRBD1; CDR3aa: CASREQGALRYGYTF; CDR3nt: TGCGCCAGCAGGGAGCAGGGGGCATTGCGGTATGGCTACACCTTC
j_gene: TRBJ1-4; v_gene: TRBV19; abundance: .; d_gene: .; CDR3aa: CASTPTPGRRLKVFF; CDR3nt: TGTGCCAGTACTCCAACACCGGGGCGGCGCCTCAAGGTGTTTTTT
j_gene: TRBJ1-2; v_gene: TRBV6-1; abundance: once; d_gene: .; CDR3aa: CATDRSDVYGYTF; CDR3nt: TGTGCCACCGACAGATCTGATGTTTATGGCTACACCTTC
j_gene: TRBJ2-3; v_gene: TRBV20-1; abundance: .; d_gene: TRBD2; CDR3aa: CSARRKETSGGDLTDLQYF; CDR3nt: TGCAGTGCTAGAAGGAAAGAGACTAGCGGGGGGGATTTGACAGATTTGCAGTATTTT
j_gene: TRBJ2-3; v_gene: TRBV7-2; abundance: .; d_gene: .; CDR3aa: CASSLAQVDTQYF; CDR3nt: TGTGCCAGCAGCTTAGCTCAGGTCGATACGCAGTATTTT
j_gene: TRBJ2-1; v_gene: TRBV24-1; abundance: .; d_gene: TRBD1; CDR3aa: CATSDPSRTGRHEQFF; CDR3nt: TGTGCCACCAGTGATCCTTCCCGGACAGGGCGCCATGAGCAGTTCTTC
j_gene: TRBJ1-5; v_gene: TRBV20-1; abundance: .; d_gene: .; CDR3aa: CSAKTPTGHGDQPQHF; CDR3nt: TGCAGTGCCAAAACCCCGACAGGACACGGGGATCAGCCCCAGCATTTT
j_gene: TRBJ2-1; v_gene: TRBV5-4; abundance: many; d_gene: .; CDR3aa: CASSLVPADFYNEQFF; CDR3nt: TGTGCCAGCAGCTTGGTCCCAGCGGACTTCTACAATGAGCAGTTCTTC
j_gene: TRBJ1-2; v_gene: TRBV7-2; abundance: few; d_gene: TRBD1; CDR3aa: CASSPQTGAVDGYTF; CDR3nt: TGTGCCAGCAGCCCCCAGACAGGGGCAGTGGATGGCTACACCTTC
j_gene: TRBJ2-5; v_gene: TRBV19; abundance: .; d_gene: .; CDR3aa: CASSPTTGTYKETQYF; CDR3nt: TGTGCCAGTAGTCCAACGACCGGGACATATAAAGAGACCCAGTACTTC
j_gene: TRBJ1-2; v_gene: TRBV28; abundance: .; d_gene: .; CDR3aa: CASIHNYGYTF; CDR3nt: TGTGCCAGCATCCACAACTATGGCTACACCTTC
j_gene: TRBJ2-7; v_gene: TRBV12-3/TRBV12-4; abundance: many; d_gene: .; CDR3aa: CASKPAVSSYEQYF; CDR3nt: TGTGCCAGCAAACCCGCTGTAAGCTCCTACGAGCAGTACTTC
j_gene: TRBJ1-2; v_gene: TRBV20-1; abundance: .; d_gene: .; CDR3aa: CSAQDRTNYGYTF; CDR3nt: TGCAGTGCTCAAGACAGGACTAACTATGGCTACACCTTC
j_gene: TRBJ2-7; v_gene: TRBV6-1; abundance: many; d_gene: TRBD1; CDR3aa: CASRTGAGDSYEQYF; CDR3nt: TGTGCCAGCAGGACAGGGGCCGGAGATTCCTACGAGCAGTACTTC
j_gene: TRBJ2-3; v_gene: TRBV7-2; abundance: .; d_gene: .; CDR3aa: CASSGAVSTSTDTQYF; CDR3nt: TGTGCCAGCAGCGGGGCGGTAAGCACTAGCACAGATACGCAGTATTTT
j_gene: TRBJ2-7; v_gene: TRBV19; abundance: .; d_gene: .; CDR3aa: CASSIDGQDEQYF; CDR3nt: TGTGCCAGTAGTATAGATGGGCAGGACGAGCAGTACTTC
j_gene: TRBJ2-7; v_gene: TRBV29-1; abundance: few; d_gene: TRBD2; CDR3aa: CSIEKRGETTYEQYF; CDR3nt: TGCAGCATTGAGAAGCGGGGAGAGACCACCTACGAGCAGTACTTC
j_gene: TRBJ2-5; v_gene: TRBV7-2; abundance: .; d_gene: .; CDR3aa: CASGLEETQYF; CDR3nt: TGTGCCAGCGGCTTAGAAGAGACCCAGTACTTC
j_gene: TRBJ1-5; v_gene: TRBV7-3; abundance: .; d_gene: .; CDR3aa: CASSPSRSYSNQPQHF; CDR3nt: TGTGCCAGCAGCCCTTCCAGAAGCTATAGCAATCAGCCCCAGCATTTT
j_gene: TRBJ1-5; v_gene: TRBV19; abundance: .; d_gene: TRBD1; CDR3aa: CAWSADRGYQPQHF; CDR3nt: TGTGCCTGGAGTGCGGACAGGGGATATCAGCCCCAGCATTTT
j_gene: TRBJ1-2; v_gene: TRBV27; abundance: .; d_gene: .; CDR3aa: CASSPPPGRGRGTNGYTF; CDR3nt: TGTGCCAGCTCACCACCCCCGGGTAGGGGCCGCGGCACCAATGGCTACACCTTC
j_gene: TRBJ2-2; v_gene: TRBV27; abundance: few; d_gene: .; CDR3aa: CASSFGRWNTGELFF; CDR3nt: TGTGCCAGCAGTTTCGGCAGGTGGAACACCGGGGAGCTGTTTTTT
j_gene: TRBJ1-2; v_gene: TRBV7-2; abundance: .; d_gene: .; CDR3aa: CASSNRVDGYTF; CDR3nt: TGTGCCAGCAGCAACAGGGTTGATGGCTACACCTTC
j_gene: TRBJ1-2; v_gene: TRBV10-3; abundance: many; d_gene: .; CDR3aa: CAISGAQGNYGYTF; CDR3nt: TGTGCCATCAGTGGCGCTCAGGGGAACTATGGCTACACCTTC
j_gene: TRBJ2-5; v_gene: TRBV14; abundance: .; d_gene: TRBD2; CDR3aa: CASSRGLAARETQYF; CDR3nt: TGTGCCAGCAGCCGGGGCCTAGCGGCTCGTGAGACCCAGTACTTC
j_gene: TRBJ2-1; v_gene: TRBV6-1; abundance: .; d_gene: TRBD2; CDR3aa: CASSEGTSPYNEQFF; CDR3nt: TGTGCCAGCAGTGAAGGGACTAGCCCCTACAATGAGCAGTTCTTC
j_gene: TRBJ1-2; v_gene: TRBV11-1; abundance: .; d_gene: .; CDR3aa: CASSSSPRDNPNYGYTF; CDR3nt: TGTGCCAGCAGCAGTTCCCCCCGGGACAACCCTAACTATGGCTACACCTTC
j_gene: TRBJ1-2; v_gene: TRBV29-1; abundance: few; d_gene: .; CDR3aa: CSVEEGQGYGYTF; CDR3nt: TGCAGCGTTGAAGAGGGGCAGGGCTATGGCTACACCTTC
j_gene: TRBJ2-3; v_gene: TRBV29-1; abundance: .; d_gene: TRBD1; CDR3aa: CSVAGQGTDTQYF; CDR3nt: TGCAGCGTTGCGGGACAGGGAACAGATACGCAGTATTTT